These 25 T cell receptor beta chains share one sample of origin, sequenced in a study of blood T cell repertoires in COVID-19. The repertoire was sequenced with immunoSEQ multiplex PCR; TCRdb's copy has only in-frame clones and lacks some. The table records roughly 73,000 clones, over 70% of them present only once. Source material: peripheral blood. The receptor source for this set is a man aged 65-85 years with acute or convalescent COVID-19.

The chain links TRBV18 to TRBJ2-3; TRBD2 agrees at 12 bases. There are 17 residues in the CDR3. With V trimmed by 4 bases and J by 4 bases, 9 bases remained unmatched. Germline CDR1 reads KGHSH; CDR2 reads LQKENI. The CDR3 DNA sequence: TGTGCCAGCTCACGGATGACTAGCGGGAGCGGGTCAGATACGCAGTATTTT. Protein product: CASSRMTSGSGSDTQYF. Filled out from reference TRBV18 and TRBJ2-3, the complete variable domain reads NAGVMQNPRHLVRRRGQEARLRCSPMKGHSHVYWYRQLPEEGLKFMVYLQKENIIDESGMPKERFSAEFPKEGPSILRIQQVVRGDSAAYFCASSRMTSGSGSDTQYFGPGTRLTVL.

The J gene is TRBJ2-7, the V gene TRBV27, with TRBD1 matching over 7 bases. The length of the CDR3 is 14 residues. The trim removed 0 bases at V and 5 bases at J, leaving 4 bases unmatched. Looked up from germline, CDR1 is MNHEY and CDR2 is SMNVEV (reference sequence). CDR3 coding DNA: TGTGCCAGCAGTTTATCGACAGGGCACGACGAGCAGTACTTC. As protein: CASSLSTGHDEQYF.

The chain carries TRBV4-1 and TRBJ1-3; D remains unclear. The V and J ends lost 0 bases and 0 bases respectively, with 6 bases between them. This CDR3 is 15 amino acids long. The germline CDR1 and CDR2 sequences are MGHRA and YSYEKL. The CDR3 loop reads CASSQEPSSGNTIYF. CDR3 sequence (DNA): TGCGCCAGCAGCCAAGAGCCTAGCTCTGGAAACACCATATATTTT.

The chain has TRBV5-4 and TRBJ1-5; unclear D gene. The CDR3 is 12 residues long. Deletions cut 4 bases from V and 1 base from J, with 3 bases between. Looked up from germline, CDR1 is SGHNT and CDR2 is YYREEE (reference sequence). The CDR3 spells CASSASNQPQHF. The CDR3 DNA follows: TGTGCCAGCAGCGCGAGCAATCAGCCCCAGCATTTT.

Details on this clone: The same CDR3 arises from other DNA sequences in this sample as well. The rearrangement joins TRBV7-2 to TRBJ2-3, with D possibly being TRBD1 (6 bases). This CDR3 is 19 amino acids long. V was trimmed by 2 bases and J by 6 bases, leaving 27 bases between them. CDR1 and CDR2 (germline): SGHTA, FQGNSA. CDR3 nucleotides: TGTGCCAGCAGCTTATCCCCATTTTCACAGGGAATTCTAATGGATACGCAGTATTTT. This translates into CASSLSPFSQGILMDTQYF.

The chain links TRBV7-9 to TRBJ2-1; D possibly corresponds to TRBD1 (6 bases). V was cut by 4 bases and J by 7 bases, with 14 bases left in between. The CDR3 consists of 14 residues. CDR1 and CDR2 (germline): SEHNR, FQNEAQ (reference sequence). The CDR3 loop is CASSYSSRGNEQFF. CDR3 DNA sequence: TGTGCCAGCAGCTACTCCTCCAGGGGAAATGAGCAGTTCTTC.

The DNA for the CDR3 is TGTGCCAGCAAGGCTGACAGGGAAAATCAGCCCCAGCATTTT. It yields the protein CASKADRENQPQHF. The chain carries TRBV2 and TRBJ1-5; 7 nucleotides agree with TRBD1. This CDR3 spans 14 amino acids. Germline V CDR1 and CDR2: SNHLY, FYNNEI. J lost 4 bases, V lost 7 bases, and 7 bases had no gene match.

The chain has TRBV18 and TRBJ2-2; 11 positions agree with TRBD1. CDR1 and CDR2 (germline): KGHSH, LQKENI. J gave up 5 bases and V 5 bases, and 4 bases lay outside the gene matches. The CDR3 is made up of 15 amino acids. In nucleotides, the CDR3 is TGTGCCAGCTCATCCGGGACAGGGGGAACCGGGGAGCTGTTTTTT. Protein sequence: CASSSGTGGTGELFF. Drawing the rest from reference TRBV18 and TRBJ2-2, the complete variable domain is NAGVMQNPRHLVRRRGQEARLRCSPMKGHSHVYWYRQLPEEGLKFMVYLQKENIIDESGMPKERFSAEFPKEGPSILRIQQVVRGDSAAYFCASSSGTGGTGELFFGEGSRLTVL.

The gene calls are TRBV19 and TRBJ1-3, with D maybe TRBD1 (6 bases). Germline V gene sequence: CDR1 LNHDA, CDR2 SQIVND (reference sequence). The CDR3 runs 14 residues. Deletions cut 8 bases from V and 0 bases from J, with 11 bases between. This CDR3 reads CASRQESSGNTIYF. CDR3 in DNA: TGTGCCAGTCGACAGGAGTCCTCTGGAAACACCATATATTTT.

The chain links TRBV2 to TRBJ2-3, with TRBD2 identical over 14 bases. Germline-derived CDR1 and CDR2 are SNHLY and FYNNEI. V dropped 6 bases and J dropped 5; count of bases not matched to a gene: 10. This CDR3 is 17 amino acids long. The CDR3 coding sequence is TGTGCCAGCAGCGAACCGAGACTAGCGGGAGGGGGAGATACGCAGTATTTT. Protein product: CASSEPRLAGGGDTQYF.

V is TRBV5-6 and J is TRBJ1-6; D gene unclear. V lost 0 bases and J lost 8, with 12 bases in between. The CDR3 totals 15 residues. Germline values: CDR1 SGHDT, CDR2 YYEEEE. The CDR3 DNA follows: TGTGCCAGCAGCTTGGCACAGTATAGATATTCACCCCTCCACTTT. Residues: CASSLAQYRYSPLHF.

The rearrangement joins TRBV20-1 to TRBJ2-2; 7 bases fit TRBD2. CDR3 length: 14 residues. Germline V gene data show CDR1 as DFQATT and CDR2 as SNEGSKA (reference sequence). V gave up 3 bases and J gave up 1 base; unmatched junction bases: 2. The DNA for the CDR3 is TGCAGTGCTAGTTGGGGGGGGAACACCGGGGAGCTGTTTTTT. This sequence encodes CSASWGGNTGELFF.

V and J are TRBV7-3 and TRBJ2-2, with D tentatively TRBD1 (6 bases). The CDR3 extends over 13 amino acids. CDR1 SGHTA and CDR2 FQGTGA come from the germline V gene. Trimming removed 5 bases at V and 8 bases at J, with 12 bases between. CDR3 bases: TGTGCCAGCAGCCGAGGGGGATTGGGGGAGCTGTTTTTT. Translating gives CASSRGGLGELFF.

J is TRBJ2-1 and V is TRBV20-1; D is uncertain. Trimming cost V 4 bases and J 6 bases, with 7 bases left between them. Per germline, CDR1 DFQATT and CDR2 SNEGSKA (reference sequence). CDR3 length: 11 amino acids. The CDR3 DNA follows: TGCAGTGCTACACTCGTCAATGAGCAGTTCTTC. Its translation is CSATLVNEQFF.

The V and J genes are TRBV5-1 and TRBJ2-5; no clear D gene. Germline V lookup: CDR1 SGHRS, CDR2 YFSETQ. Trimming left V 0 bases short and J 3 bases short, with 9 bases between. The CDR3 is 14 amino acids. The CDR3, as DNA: TGCGCCAGCAGCTTGGGAGGCAGAGAAGAGACCCAGTACTTC. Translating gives CASSLGGREETQYF.

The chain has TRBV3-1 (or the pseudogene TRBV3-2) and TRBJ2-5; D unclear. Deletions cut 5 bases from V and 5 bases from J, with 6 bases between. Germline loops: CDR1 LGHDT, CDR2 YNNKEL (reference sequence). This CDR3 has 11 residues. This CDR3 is CASSFGETQYF. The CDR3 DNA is TGTGCCAGCAGCTTCGGGGAGACCCAGTACTTC.

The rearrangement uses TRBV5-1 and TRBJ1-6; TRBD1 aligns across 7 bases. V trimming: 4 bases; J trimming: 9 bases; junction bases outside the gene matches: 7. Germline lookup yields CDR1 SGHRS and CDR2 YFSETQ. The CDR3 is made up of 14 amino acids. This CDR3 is CASSTGTVSSPLHF. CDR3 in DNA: TGCGCCAGCAGCACCGGGACAGTCAGTTCACCCCTCCACTTT.

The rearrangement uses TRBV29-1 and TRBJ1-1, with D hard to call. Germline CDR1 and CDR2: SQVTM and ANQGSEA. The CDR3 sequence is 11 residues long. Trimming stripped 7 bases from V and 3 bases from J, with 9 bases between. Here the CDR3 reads CSAYRDTEAFF. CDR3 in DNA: TGCAGCGCCTATCGGGACACTGAAGCTTTCTTT.

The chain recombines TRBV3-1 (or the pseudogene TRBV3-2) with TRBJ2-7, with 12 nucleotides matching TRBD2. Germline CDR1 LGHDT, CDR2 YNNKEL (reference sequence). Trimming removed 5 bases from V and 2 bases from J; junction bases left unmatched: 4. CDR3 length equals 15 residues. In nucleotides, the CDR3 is TGTGCCAGCAGCGTGGGACTAGCGGGCGCCTACGAGCAGTACTTC. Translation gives CASSVGLAGAYEQYF.

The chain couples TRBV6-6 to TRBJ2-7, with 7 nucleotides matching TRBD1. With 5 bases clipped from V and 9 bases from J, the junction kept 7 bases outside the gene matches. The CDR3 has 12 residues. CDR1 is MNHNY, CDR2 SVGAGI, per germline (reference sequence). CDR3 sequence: CASSLQGVGQYF. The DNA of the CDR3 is TGTGCCAGCAGTCTCCAGGGGGTCGGGCAGTACTTC.

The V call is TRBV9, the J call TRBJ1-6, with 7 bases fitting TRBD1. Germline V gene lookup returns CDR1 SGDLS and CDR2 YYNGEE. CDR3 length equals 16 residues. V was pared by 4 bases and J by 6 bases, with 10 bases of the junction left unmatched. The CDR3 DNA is TGTGCCAGCAGCCCACGGACAGGACTGGGTAATTCACCCCTCCACTTT. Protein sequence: CASSPRTGLGNSPLHF. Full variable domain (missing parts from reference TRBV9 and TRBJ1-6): DSGVTQTPKHLITATGQRVTLRCSPRSGDLSVYWYQQSLDQGLQFLIQYYNGEERAKGNILERFSAQQFPDLHSELNLSSLELGDSALYFCASSPRTGLGNSPLHFGNGTRLTVT.

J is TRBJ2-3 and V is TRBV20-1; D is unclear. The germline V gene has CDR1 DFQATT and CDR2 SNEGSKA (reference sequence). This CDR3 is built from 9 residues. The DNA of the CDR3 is TGCAGCCTAAAAAATACGCAGTATTTT. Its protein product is CSLKNTQYF.

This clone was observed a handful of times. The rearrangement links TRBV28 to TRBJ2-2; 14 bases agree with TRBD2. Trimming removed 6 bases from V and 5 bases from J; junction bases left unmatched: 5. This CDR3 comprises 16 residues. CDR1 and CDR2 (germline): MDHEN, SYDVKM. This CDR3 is CASRPGLAGVTGELFF. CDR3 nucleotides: TGTGCCAGCAGACCGGGACTAGCGGGAGTTACCGGGGAGCTGTTTTTT.

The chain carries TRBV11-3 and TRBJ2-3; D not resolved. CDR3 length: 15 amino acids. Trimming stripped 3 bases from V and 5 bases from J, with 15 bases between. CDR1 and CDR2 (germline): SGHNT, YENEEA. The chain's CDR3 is CASSLGNPGRDTQYF. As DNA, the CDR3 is TGTGCCAGCAGCTTGGGTAACCCGGGTAGAGATACGCAGTATTTT.

CDR3 protein: CASGTGRKTQYF. The CDR3 bases are TGTGCCAGCGGGACAGGGAGAAAGACCCAGTACTTC. The gene calls are TRBV28 and TRBJ2-5; 9 bases are shared with TRBD1. The germline V gene has CDR1 MDHEN and CDR2 SYDVKM. V shed 8 bases, J shed 6 bases, and the junction held 4 bases outside the gene matches. The CDR3 runs 12 residues.